Detailed here is one T cell receptor (beta chain). The data stem from a study of blood T cell repertoires in COVID-19. This CDR3 has 15 amino acids. J was trimmed by 6 bases and V by 2 bases; bases with no gene match: 3. The V gene's germline CDR1 is SGHRS and CDR2 YFSETQ. TCRdb's table, derived via immunoSEQ multiplex PCR, lists solely in-frame clones and lacks some. There are 250,000 to 300,000 clones in the sample; 80% to 90% occur only once, and over 9.5% lies in the top ten. The source material was peripheral blood. The J gene is TRBJ2-2, the V gene TRBV5-1; 11 bases are shared with TRBD2. The sequence was collected from a woman aged 30 to 39 with COVID-19, enrolled during active disease. CDR3 DNA: TGCGCCAGCAGCTTTAGCGGGGGGGCCGCCGGGGAGCTGTTTTTT. It encodes CASSFSGGAAGELFF. The full variable domain, its missing parts supplied by reference TRBV5-1 and TRBJ2-2, is KAGVTQTPRYLIKTRGQQVTLSCSPISGHRSVSWYQQTPGQGLQFLFEYFSETQRNKGNFPGRFSGRQFSNSRSEMNVSTLELGDSALYLCASSFSGGAAGELFFGEGSRLTVL.